The 30 T cell receptor beta chains given below trace back to one sample, sequenced in a study of cytomegalovirus exposure and HLA in healthy donors (dated by TCRdb to about 2017). To prepare the library, the immunoSEQ multiplex PCR assay was applied. For the multiplex PCR, a mixture combining 60 forward primers for TCR Vbeta segments and 13 reverse primers for TCR Jbeta segments was used. Not all clones reach the TCRdb copy of this immuneACCESS table, which keeps in-frame sequences only. Checked studies attribute under half of the gap to unresolved V genes and leave the rest unexplained. This sample lists around 78,000 clones; approximately 88% were detected once. The ten largest account for 2% to 2.5% of the sample. What was sequenced was PBMCs. These receptor sequences come from a woman aged 50 to 65 in good health and CMV-seronegative.

V gene TRBV9 combines with J gene TRBJ1-3; D is perhaps TRBD1 (5 bases). The CDR3 sequence is 13 residues long. The germline V gene encodes CDR1 SGDLS and CDR2 YYNGEE. The ends were cut back, 3 bases at V and 6 bases at J, with 10 bases in the middle. CDR3 nucleotides: TGTGCCAGCAGCGAGGGACTTAAAAACACCATATATTTT. Its translation: CASSEGLKNTIYF.

The CDR3 nucleotides are TGTGCCAGCAGTTACGGGACAGGGAGTAATTCACCCCTCCACTTT. Its translation is CASSYGTGSNSPLHF. V is TRBV6-6 and J is TRBJ1-6; 9 bases fit TRBD1. CDR1 and CDR2 (germline): MNHNY, SVGAGI (reference sequence). The CDR3 has 15 amino acids. Losses at the gene ends were 2 bases for V and 6 bases for J; bases not matched to a gene: 2.

The rearrangement uses TRBV7-9 and TRBJ1-1, with 8 positions matching TRBD1. This CDR3 is 14 amino acids long. Germline-derived CDR1 and CDR2 are SEHNR and FQNEAQ (reference sequence). This CDR3 is CAITLDRVPTEAFF. Here the CDR3 DNA reads TGTGCTATTACCTTGGACAGGGTTCCCACTGAAGCTTTCTTT.

This clone was seen only once. The chain recombines TRBV29-1 with TRBJ2-1; D may be TRBD1 (5 bases). Trimming shortened V by 7 bases and J by 5 bases, and 12 bases separated the two germline ends. Per germline, CDR1 SQVTM and CDR2 ANQGSEA. This CDR3 is built from 12 residues. In DNA form, the CDR3 reads TGCAGCGCTCTTCGACAGAACAATGAGCAGTTCTTC. This translates into CSALRQNNEQFF.

The chain employs TRBV7-9 and TRBJ2-1; TRBD2 matches at 10 bases. CDR3 length equals 16 residues. V lost 5 bases to trimming and J lost 9 bases; unmatched junction nucleotides: 13. CDR1 SEHNR and CDR2 FQNEAQ come from the germline V gene (reference sequence). CDR3 in amino acids: CASSLLGGAGGGEQFF. The CDR3 DNA sequence: TGTGCCAGCAGCCTCCTCGGTGGAGCGGGAGGGGGTGAGCAGTTCTTC. Drawing the rest from reference TRBV7-9 and TRBJ2-1, the complete variable domain is DTGVSQNPRHKITKRGQNVTFRCDPISEHNRLYWYRQTLGQGPEFLTYFQNEAQLEKSRLLSDRFSAERPKGSFSTLEIQRTEQGDSAMYLCASSLLGGAGGGEQFFGPGTRLTVL.

The CDR3 region has the DNA TGTGCCAGTAGTATTCAACAGGGGATCACTGGAAACACCATATATTTT. It is translated as CASSIQQGITGNTIYF. The chain links TRBV19 to TRBJ1-3, with 7 bases lining up with TRBD1. The CDR3 covers 16 residues. The trim removed 3 bases at V and 2 bases at J, leaving 7 bases unmatched. CDR1 and CDR2 (germline): LNHDA, SQIVND (reference sequence).

The genes are TRBV5-1 and TRBJ2-3; TRBD2 agrees at 10 bases. CDR1 SGHRS and CDR2 YFSETQ come from the germline V gene. The CDR3 sequence is 17 residues long. The junction had 10 bases not matched to a gene; V was cut back by 0 bases and J by 6 bases. The CDR3 DNA reads TGCGCCAGCAGCTTGGGGGCTAGCGGGAGAGGTTTGGATACGCAGTATTTT. Protein product: CASSLGASGRGLDTQYF.

The chain couples TRBV29-1 to TRBJ2-7; weak D call: TRBD1 (6 bases). Germline values: CDR1 SQVTM, CDR2 ANQGSEA. V dropped 0 bases and J dropped 2 bases, with 17 bases sitting between them. The CDR3 is made up of 16 amino acids. CDR3 coding DNA: TGCAGCGTTGAAGATCTGAACAGGGCTTCGACCTACGAGCAGTACTTC. Protein: CSVEDLNRASTYEQYF.

J is TRBJ1-4 and V is TRBV18; the D gene is possibly TRBD1 (5 bases). Trimming removed 3 bases at V and 0 bases at J, with 11 bases between. The CDR3 extends over 16 amino acids. Germline loops: CDR1 KGHSH, CDR2 LQKENI. CDR3 sequence: CASSPSGGSTNEKLFF. The CDR3 nucleotides are TGTGCCAGCTCACCCTCGGGGGGTTCAACTAATGAAAAACTGTTTTTT.

This clone was detected a few times. The chain carries TRBV27 and TRBJ1-5, with 9 nucleotides matching TRBD1. Trimming cost V 5 bases and J 4 bases; bases outside gene matches: 6. CDR1 is MNHEY, CDR2 SMNVEV, per germline (reference sequence). The CDR3 is 15 amino acids. The CDR3 DNA is TGTGCCAGCAGTGCCGGGACAGGGATTAATCAGCCCCAGCATTTT. Translation gives CASSAGTGINQPQHF.

V usage is TRBV19 and J usage is TRBJ1-3; D is undetermined. Germline loops: CDR1 LNHDA, CDR2 SQIVND (reference sequence). The V end lost 7 bases, the J end lost 1 base, and 11 bases lay between the germline ends. The CDR3 spans 14 residues. The CDR3 reads CASKLRWSGNTIYF. The CDR3 nucleotides read TGTGCCAGTAAGCTACGATGGTCTGGAAACACCATATATTTT.

The V and J genes are TRBV5-4 and TRBJ2-3; possibly TRBD1 for D (6 bases). In germline, CDR1 is SGHNT, CDR2 YYREEE (reference sequence). The CDR3 sequence is 14 residues long. V dropped 10 bases and J dropped 1 base, with 16 bases sitting between them. As DNA, the CDR3 is TGTGCCGCCACCTCCCGACAGGGCACAGATACGCAGTATTTT. Translated, it gives CAATSRQGTDTQYF.

J is TRBJ2-2 and V is TRBV5-6, with 16 bases lining up with TRBD2. J lost 5 bases, V lost 4 bases, and 2 bases had no gene match. Germline V gene data show CDR1 as SGHDT and CDR2 as YYEEEE. CDR3 length: 16 residues. The CDR3 reads CASSTGLAGGTGELFF. The CDR3 nucleotides read TGTGCCAGCAGCACGGGACTAGCGGGGGGGACCGGGGAGCTGTTTTTT.

This chain links TRBV11-1 with TRBJ1-2; no definite D call. V dropped 0 bases and J dropped 4 bases, with 6 bases sitting between them. The CDR3 extends over 13 amino acids. The germline V gene has CDR1 SGHAT and CDR2 FQDESV (reference sequence). The CDR3 DNA follows: TGTGCCAGCAGCTTAGCGGAGGGCTATGGCTACACCTTC. It yields the protein CASSLAEGYGYTF.

The chain employs TRBV5-5 and TRBJ2-5; possibly TRBD2 for D (5 bases). Germline CDR1 and CDR2: SGHKS and YYEKEE (reference sequence). V lost 7 bases to trimming and J lost 5 bases, with 15 bases between them. The CDR3 contains 13 residues. CDR3 protein: CASFKAREETQYF. The CDR3 DNA reads as TGTGCCAGCTTCAAGGCAAGGGAGGAGACCCAGTACTTC.

The V gene is TRBV27, the J gene TRBJ2-1; 15 nucleotides agree with TRBD2. Germline-derived CDR1 and CDR2 are MNHEY and SMNVEV (reference sequence). The CDR3 covers 16 residues. Unmatched junction bases numbered 2, after V lost 1 base and J lost 7 bases. CDR3 DNA sequence: TGTGCCAGCAGTTTATTGGGACTAGCGGGAGGTAATGAGCAGTTCTTC. Translated: CASSLLGLAGGNEQFF.

The chain carries TRBV7-9 and TRBJ2-7; TRBD2 matches at 8 bases. Per the germline V gene, CDR1 is SEHNR and CDR2 is FQNEAQ (reference sequence). The CDR3 covers 14 residues. The V segment lost 4 bases and the J segment 2 bases; nucleotides outside the gene matches: 4. The CDR3: CASSSGLGAYEQYF. As DNA, the CDR3 is TGTGCCAGCAGCTCGGGACTAGGGGCCTACGAGCAGTACTTC.

This clone is a singleton in its sample. The rearrangement uses TRBV27 and TRBJ1-4; 8 bases are a match to TRBD1. The CDR3 length is 14 residues. Trimming took 4 bases from V and 6 from J; bases not matched to a gene: 4. Germline CDR1 and CDR2: MNHEY and SMNVEV (reference sequence). The CDR3 DNA reads as TGTGCCAGCAGTTCACAGGGGGTCTATGAAAAACTGTTTTTT. Residues: CASSSQGVYEKLFF.

This chain links TRBV5-4 with TRBJ2-1; TRBD2 matches at 7 bases. The J segment lost 5 bases and the V segment lost 6 bases, leaving 20 bases of the junction unmatched. The CDR3 is made up of 18 amino acids. The germline V gene encodes CDR1 SGHNT and CDR2 YYREEE (reference sequence). The CDR3 region has the DNA TGTGCCAGCACCTACGCAGCGGGACTCGACCCCTCTCACAATGAGCAGTTCTTC. The encoded protein is CASTYAAGLDPSHNEQFF.

This clone was detected only once. The chain couples TRBV5-6 to TRBJ2-5, with 9 bases matching TRBD2. Germline values: CDR1 SGHDT, CDR2 YYEEEE. This CDR3 region has 16 residues. V was clipped by 0 bases and J by 2 bases; unmatched bases: 5. CDR3: CASSLELAGRQETQYF. CDR3 DNA sequence: TGTGCCAGCAGCTTGGAGCTAGCGGGACGTCAAGAGACCCAGTACTTC.

This clone was detected only once. The chain employs TRBV30 and TRBJ2-2; D is possibly TRBD2 (6 bases). Germline assignment: CDR1 GTSNPN and CDR2 SVGIG (reference sequence). This CDR3 has 13 residues. The germline V and J ends were trimmed by 7 bases and 0 bases, with 9 bases remaining between them. The CDR3 loop is CASPGANTGELFF. CDR3 bases: TGTGCCTCGCCGGGAGCGAACACCGGGGAGCTGTTTTTT.

In this sample, this clone turned up a few times. This chain connects TRBV6-5 to TRBJ2-7; TRBD1 agrees at 9 bases. The CDR3 loop spans 14 amino acids. Per the germline V gene, CDR1 is MNHEY and CDR2 is SVGAGI. V gave up 10 bases and J gave up 3 bases; unmatched junction bases: 10. In nucleotides, the CDR3 is TGTGCCACCTCTGCCGGGACAGGGCGCTACGAGCAGTACTTC. Protein product: CATSAGTGRYEQYF.

The J gene is TRBJ1-5, the V gene TRBV6-1; 8 positions agree with TRBD1. The CDR3 covers 15 residues. V trimming: 4 bases; J trimming: 0 bases; junction bases outside the gene matches: 2. Germline-derived CDR1 and CDR2 are MNHNS and SASEGT. The CDR3 loop reads CASSGQGISNQPQHF. DNA for the CDR3: TGTGCCAGCAGTGGACAGGGGATTAGCAATCAGCCCCAGCATTTT.

This chain links TRBV7-9 with TRBJ2-1; 8 nucleotides line up with TRBD2. Germline CDR1 and CDR2: SEHNR and FQNEAQ (reference sequence). The ends lost 6 bases at V and 1 base at J; junction bases unmatched: 2. CDR3 length: 14 residues. CDR3 coding DNA: TGTGCCAGCAGTAGCGGGAATTCCTACAATGAGCAGTTCTTC. Its translation: CASSSGNSYNEQFF. Variable domain in full (rest from reference TRBV7-9 and TRBJ2-1): DTGVSQNPRHKITKRGQNVTFRCDPISEHNRLYWYRQTLGQGPEFLTYFQNEAQLEKSRLLSDRFSAERPKGSFSTLEIQRTEQGDSAMYLCASSSGNSYNEQFFGPGTRLTVL.

The V gene is TRBV7-2, the J gene TRBJ1-4, with D maybe TRBD1 (6 bases). Germline CDR1 is SGHTA and CDR2 is FQGNSA. V lost 5 bases and J 4 bases, leaving 17 bases between the germline ends. This CDR3 has 16 residues. The CDR3 bases are TGTGCCAGCAGCAACTTTCCCGGACAGCATAATGAAAAACTGTTTTTT. It translates to CASSNFPGQHNEKLFF.

The chain carries TRBV14 and TRBJ2-7; 8 bases line up with TRBD1. The CDR3 totals 13 residues. Germline V gene lookup returns CDR1 SGHDN and CDR2 FVKESK. CDR3 nucleotides: TGTGCCAGCAGCCAAGGTTTCGGGGACAGGACAGCTGTC. This encodes CASSQGFGDRTAV.

The chain combines TRBV5-1 with TRBJ2-7; 9 bases align to TRBD2. Germline V gene lookup returns CDR1 SGHRS and CDR2 YFSETQ. The V segment lost 3 bases and the J segment 3 bases; nucleotides outside the gene matches: 13. CDR3 length equals 17 residues. CDR3 coding DNA: TGCGCCAGCAGCTCCACGGAGGGAGTAGCGGGGGTCTACGAGCAGTACTTC. Its translation: CASSSTEGVAGVYEQYF.

The rearrangement links TRBV4-1 to TRBJ2-7; the D gene is possibly TRBD2 (6 bases). Germline-derived CDR1 and CDR2 are MGHRA and YSYEKL. V was pared by 0 bases and J by 4 bases, with 16 bases between. CDR3 size: 16 residues. This chain's CDR3 is CASSQDREEGVYEQYF. CDR3 in DNA: TGCGCCAGCAGCCAAGATAGGGAGGAAGGTGTGTACGAGCAGTACTTC.

The chain combines TRBV16 with TRBJ2-3; TRBD1 aligns across 7 bases. Germline assignment: CDR1 KGHSY and CDR2 FQNENV. The CDR3 spans 14 residues. V was clipped by 3 bases and J by 2 bases; unmatched bases: 2. The CDR3 is CASSQTGSTDTQYF. The CDR3 coding sequence is TGTGCCAGCAGCCAGACAGGGTCCACAGATACGCAGTATTTT.

The V and J genes are TRBV7-2 and TRBJ2-1; 8 bases line up with TRBD2. The CDR3 is 15 amino acids. V trimming: 1 base; J trimming: 7 bases; junction bases outside the gene matches: 6. Germline V CDR1 and CDR2: SGHTA, FQGNSA. The CDR3 nucleotides read TGTGCCAGCAGCTTAGTAGGCGGGAGGCTAAATGAGCAGTTCTTC. The encoded protein is CASSLVGGRLNEQFF.